The clone carrying this T cell receptor (beta chain) was picked up many times. The antigen is not known. This beta chain lies outside the target of a library built for alpha chains; its clone size means little. Time point here: sample taken at primary tumor resection. The authors sequenced whole RNA from tumor, nontumor lung or frozen PBMC without sorting. This record belongs to a study of spatial heterogeneity in lung cancer. V was shortened by 6 bases and J by 6 bases, with 9 bases between the two germline ends. The CDR3 contains 12 residues. Germline V gene data show CDR1 as SGHVS and CDR2 as FQNEAQ. Study-wide points: One measure, the expanded intratumoral alpha and beta TCR count, tracked tumor mutation counts.

TCRdb called the 5' RACE reads again in MiXCR, with one record for every CDR3 protein. The sample includes fewer than 7,000 distinct CDR3 sequences, roughly 8.2% of them seen just once. The rearrangement links TRBV7-8 to TRBJ2-1, with D unresolved. The clonotype was recovered from a female donor with early-stage non-small cell lung cancer. The specimen was lung tumor tissue, collected at surgery. The CDR3 loop reads CASRPLGNEQFF. In DNA, the CDR3 is TGTGCCAGCAGACCTCTAGGCAATGAGCAGTTCTTC.